The clone carrying this T cell receptor (beta chain) was seen only a few times. Its antigen is unknown. TCRdb reprocessed the 5' RACE reads with MiXCR, giving one entry per CDR3 protein. The sample lists 320,000 or so distinct CDR3 sequences; roughly 8.6% were seen once. CDR3 length: 18 amino acids. Germline-derived CDR1 and CDR2 are SGHKS and YYEKEE (reference sequence). Trimming shortened V by 1 base and J by 3 bases, and 20 bases separated the two germline ends. These data originate in a study of T cells after yellow fever vaccination. Study conclusions and caveats: Subsequent to the booster, the majority of primary-vaccination clones reappeared (less than 97% CD4, roughly 90% CD8).

The receptor's source is a man between 18 and 35 years old who received the YFV17D yellow fever vaccine. Sequencing was performed on PBMCs, taken 35 to 50 days after the first yellow fever vaccination. V is TRBV5-5 and J is TRBJ1-5; D gene unclear. The DNA for the CDR3 is TGTGCCAGCAGCTTGTCGGCAAGGATTGAGAGGGACAATCAGCCCCAGCATTTT. Encoded protein: CASSLSARIERDNQPQHF.